This TCR beta chain was observed in a study of cytomegalovirus exposure and HLA in healthy donors. General study points: Researchers reported in a later analysis that a missense DCLRE1C variant was tied to TCR beta V- and J-gene trimming. Later, an analysis found that common viral pathogens appeared to be linked with several of the most significant clusters.

This clone was picked up a small number of times. Antigen unknown. The study ran its PCR with 60 Vbeta and 13 Jbeta primers. Sequencing was performed with immunoSEQ multiplex PCR; in TCRdb, only in-frame clones are kept and a portion is missing. The table has some 130,000 clones, about 78% seen once. Per germline, CDR1 MDHEN and CDR2 SYDVKM. V shed 5 bases, J shed 2 bases, and the junction held 11 bases outside the gene matches. The CDR3 totals 16 residues. Sequenced input: PBMCs. The source is a man aged 45-60 years in good health and CMV-seronegative. The chain employs TRBV28 and TRBJ2-5; 7 bases are shared with TRBD1. The CDR3 DNA reads as TGTGCCAGCAGTCCAGCACAGGGGCGAAGACAAGAGACCCAGTACTTC. Protein sequence: CASSPAQGRRQETQYF.